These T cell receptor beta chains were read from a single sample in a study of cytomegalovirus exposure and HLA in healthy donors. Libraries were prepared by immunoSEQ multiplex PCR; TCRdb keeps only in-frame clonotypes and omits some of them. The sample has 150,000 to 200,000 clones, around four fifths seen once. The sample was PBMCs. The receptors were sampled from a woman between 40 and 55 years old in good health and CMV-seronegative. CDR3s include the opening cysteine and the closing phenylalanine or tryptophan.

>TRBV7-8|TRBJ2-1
CASSLDASGSRIEQFF
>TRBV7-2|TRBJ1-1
CASSLGGRGLAFF
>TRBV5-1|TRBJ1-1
CASSLMGANTEAFF
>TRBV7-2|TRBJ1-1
CASTNTGLTAFF
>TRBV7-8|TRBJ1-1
CASSLVRYTEAFF
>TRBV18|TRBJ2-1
CASSEWTSGRGSYNEQFF
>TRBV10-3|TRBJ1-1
CAISRGLNTEAFF
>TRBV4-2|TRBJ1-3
CASSQDHRTFGNTIYF
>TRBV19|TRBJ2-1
CASTPTSGSIRINEQFF
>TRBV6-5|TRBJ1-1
CASSYRLTGVNTEAFF
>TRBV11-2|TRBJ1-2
CASSFRDGYTF
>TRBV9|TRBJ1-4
CASSVAAGQEKLFF
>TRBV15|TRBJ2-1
CATSREQGAGGNEQFF
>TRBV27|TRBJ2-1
CASSFEGGGNEQFF
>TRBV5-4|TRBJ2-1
CASSLTGEQFF
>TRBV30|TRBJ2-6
CAWSVPQPSGANVLTF
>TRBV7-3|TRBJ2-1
CASSDMPVGTGVSNEQFF
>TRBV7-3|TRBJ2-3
CASSPPPGTGGPTDTQYF